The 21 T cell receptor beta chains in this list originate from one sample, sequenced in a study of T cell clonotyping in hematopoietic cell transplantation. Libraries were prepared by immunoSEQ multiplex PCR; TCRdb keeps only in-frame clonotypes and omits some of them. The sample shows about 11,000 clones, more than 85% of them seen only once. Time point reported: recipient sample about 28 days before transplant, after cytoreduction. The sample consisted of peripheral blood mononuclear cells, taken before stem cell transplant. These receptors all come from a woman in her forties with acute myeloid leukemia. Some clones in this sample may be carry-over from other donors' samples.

In DNA form, the CDR3 reads TGCGCCAGCAGGGAGGGAGGCCGAACAGATACGCAGTATTTT. Protein: CASREGGRTDTQYF. V is TRBV10-1 and J is TRBJ2-3; tentative D call: TRBD2 (6 bases). V dropped 6 bases and J dropped 3 bases, with 13 bases sitting between them. The CDR3 has 14 residues. Germline CDR1 and CDR2: WNHNN and SYGVQD (reference sequence).

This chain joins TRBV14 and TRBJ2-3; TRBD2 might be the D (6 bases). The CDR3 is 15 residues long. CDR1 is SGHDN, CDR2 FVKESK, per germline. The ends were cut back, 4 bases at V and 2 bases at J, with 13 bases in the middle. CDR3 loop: CASSPGLTYTDTQYF. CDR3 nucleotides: TGTGCCAGCAGCCCGGGACTGACTTACACAGATACGCAGTATTTT.

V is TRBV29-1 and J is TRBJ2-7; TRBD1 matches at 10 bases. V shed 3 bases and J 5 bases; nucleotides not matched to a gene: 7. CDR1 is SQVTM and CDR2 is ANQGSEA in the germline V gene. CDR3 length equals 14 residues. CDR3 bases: TGCAGCGTTGAGTCGGGACAGGGGTTGCACGAGCAGTACTTC. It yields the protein CSVESGQGLHEQYF.

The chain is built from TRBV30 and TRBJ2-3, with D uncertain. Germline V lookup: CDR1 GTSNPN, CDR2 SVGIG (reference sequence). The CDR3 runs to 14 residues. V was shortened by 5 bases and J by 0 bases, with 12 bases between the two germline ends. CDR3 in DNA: TGTGCCTGGGGGAAACGGATTAGCACAGATACGCAGTATTTT. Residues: CAWGKRISTDTQYF.

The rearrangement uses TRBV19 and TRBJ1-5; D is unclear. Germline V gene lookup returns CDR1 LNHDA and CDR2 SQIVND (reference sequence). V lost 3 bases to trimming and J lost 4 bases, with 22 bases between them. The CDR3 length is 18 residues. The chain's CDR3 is CASSMPAGGPKLNQPQHF. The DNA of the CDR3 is TGTGCCAGTAGTATGCCGGCCGGCGGCCCGAAACTTAATCAGCCCCAGCATTTT.

Here the CDR3 DNA reads TGTGCCATCACCAGGGAAAGCAATCAGCCCCAGCATTTT. It translates to CAITRESNQPQHF. This chain uses TRBV10-3 with TRBJ1-5, with TRBD1 as a possible D gene (5 bases). The germline V gene has CDR1 ENHRY and CDR2 SYGVKD. The CDR3 runs to 13 residues. The V and J ends lost 7 bases and 1 base respectively, with 8 bases between them.

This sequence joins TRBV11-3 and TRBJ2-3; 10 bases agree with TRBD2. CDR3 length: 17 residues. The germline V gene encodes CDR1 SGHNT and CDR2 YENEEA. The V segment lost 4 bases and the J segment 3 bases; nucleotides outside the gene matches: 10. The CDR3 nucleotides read TGTGCCAGCAGCTACACTCTGGGACTAGCGTGGACAGATACGCAGTATTTT. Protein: CASSYTLGLAWTDTQYF. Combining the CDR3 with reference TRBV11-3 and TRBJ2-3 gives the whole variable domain EAGVVQSPRYKIIEKKQPVAFWCNPISGHNTLYWYLQNLGQGPELLIRYENEEAVDDSQLPKDRFSAERLKGVDSTLKIQPAELGDSAVYLCASSYTLGLAWTDTQYFGPGTRLTVL.

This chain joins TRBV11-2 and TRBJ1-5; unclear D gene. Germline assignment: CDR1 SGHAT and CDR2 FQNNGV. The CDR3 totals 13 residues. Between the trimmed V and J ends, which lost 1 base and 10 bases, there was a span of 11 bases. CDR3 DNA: TGTGCCAGCAGCTTAGGACGGGCCAAACCCCAGCATTTT. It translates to CASSLGRAKPQHF. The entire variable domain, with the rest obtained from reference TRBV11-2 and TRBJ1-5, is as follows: EAGVAQSPRYKIIEKRQSVAFWCNPISGHATLYWYQQILGQGPKLLIQFQNNGVVDDSQLPKDRFSAERLKGVDSTLKIQPAKLEDSAVYLCASSLGRAKPQHFGDGTRLSIL.

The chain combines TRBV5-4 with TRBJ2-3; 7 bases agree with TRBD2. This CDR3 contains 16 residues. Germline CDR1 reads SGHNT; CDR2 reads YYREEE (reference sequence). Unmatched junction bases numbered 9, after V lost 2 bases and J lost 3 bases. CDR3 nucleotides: TGTGCCAGCAGCTTATATGGGCGGGAGAGTACAGATACGCAGTATTTT. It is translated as CASSLYGRESTDTQYF.

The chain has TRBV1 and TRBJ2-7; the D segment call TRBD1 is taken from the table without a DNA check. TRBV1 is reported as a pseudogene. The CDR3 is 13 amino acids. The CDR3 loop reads CTSSLRTVDEQYF. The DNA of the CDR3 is TGCACCAGCAGCCTCCGGACAGTGGACGAGCAGTACTTC.

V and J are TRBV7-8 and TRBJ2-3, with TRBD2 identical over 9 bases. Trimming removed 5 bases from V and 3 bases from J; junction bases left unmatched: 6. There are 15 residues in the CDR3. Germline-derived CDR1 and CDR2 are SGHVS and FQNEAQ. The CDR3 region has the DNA TGTGCCAGCAGCGATAGCGGGAGCGGGACAGATACGCAGTATTTT. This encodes CASSDSGSGTDTQYF.

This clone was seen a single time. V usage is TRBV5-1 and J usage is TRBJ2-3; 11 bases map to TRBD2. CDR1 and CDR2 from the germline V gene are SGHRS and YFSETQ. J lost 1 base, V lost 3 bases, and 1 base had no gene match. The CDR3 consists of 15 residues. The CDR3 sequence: CASSSGLAGTDTQYF. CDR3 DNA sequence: TGCGCCAGCAGCTCGGGACTAGCGGGCACAGATACGCAGTATTTT.

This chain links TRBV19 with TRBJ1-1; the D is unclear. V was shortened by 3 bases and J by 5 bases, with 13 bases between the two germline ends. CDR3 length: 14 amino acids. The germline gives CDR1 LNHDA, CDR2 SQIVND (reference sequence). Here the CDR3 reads CASSISGMWTEAFF. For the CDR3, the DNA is TGTGCCAGTAGTATTAGCGGGATGTGGACTGAAGCTTTCTTT.

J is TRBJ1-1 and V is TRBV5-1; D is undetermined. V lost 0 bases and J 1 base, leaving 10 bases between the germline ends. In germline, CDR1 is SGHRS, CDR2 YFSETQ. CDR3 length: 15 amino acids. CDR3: CASSLGGPRNTEAFF. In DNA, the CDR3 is TGCGCCAGCAGCTTGGGTGGACCGCGGAACACTGAAGCTTTCTTT.

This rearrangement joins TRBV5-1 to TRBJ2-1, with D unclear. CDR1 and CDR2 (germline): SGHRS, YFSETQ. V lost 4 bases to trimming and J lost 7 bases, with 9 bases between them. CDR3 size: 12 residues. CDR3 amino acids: CASSQTKNEQFF. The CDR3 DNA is TGCGCCAGCAGCCAGACCAAGAATGAGCAGTTCTTC. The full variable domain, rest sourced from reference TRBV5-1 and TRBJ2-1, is KAGVTQTPRYLIKTRGQQVTLSCSPISGHRSVSWYQQTPGQGLQFLFEYFSETQRNKGNFPGRFSGRQFSNSRSEMNVSTLELGDSALYLCASSQTKNEQFFGPGTRLTVL.

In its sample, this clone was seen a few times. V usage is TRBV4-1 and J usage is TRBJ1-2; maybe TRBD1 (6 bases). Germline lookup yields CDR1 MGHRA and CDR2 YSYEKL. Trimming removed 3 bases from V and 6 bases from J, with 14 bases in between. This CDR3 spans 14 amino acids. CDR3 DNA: TGCGCCAGCAGCCACCAATCGGCAGGGGATGGCTACACCTTC. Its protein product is CASSHQSAGDGYTF.

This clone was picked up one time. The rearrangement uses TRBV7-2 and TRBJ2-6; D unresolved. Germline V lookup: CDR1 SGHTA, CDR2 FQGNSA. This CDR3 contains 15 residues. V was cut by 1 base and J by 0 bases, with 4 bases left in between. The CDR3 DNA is TGTGCCAGCAGCTTAGGATACTCTGGGGCCAACGTCCTGACTTTC. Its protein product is CASSLGYSGANVLTF.

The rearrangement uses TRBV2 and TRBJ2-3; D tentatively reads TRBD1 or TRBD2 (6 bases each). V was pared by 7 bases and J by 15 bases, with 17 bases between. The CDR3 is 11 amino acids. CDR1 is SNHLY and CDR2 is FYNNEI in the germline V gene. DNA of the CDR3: TGTGCCAGCAACCGGGACAAGGGACTTTATTTT. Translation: CASNRDKGLYF.

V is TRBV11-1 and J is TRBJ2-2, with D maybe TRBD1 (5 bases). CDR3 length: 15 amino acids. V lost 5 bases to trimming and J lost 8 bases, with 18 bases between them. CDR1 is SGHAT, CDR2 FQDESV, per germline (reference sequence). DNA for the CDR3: TGTGCCAGCAGCCGTCTATCAACAGGAAGGGGGGAGCTGTTTTTT. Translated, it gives CASSRLSTGRGELFF.

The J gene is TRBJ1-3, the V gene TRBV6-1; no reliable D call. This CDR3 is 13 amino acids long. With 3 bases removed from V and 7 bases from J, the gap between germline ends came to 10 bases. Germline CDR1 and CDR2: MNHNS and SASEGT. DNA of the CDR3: TGTGCCAGCAGTGAGTCTGGTCGGAACACCATATATTTT. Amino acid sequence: CASSESGRNTIYF.

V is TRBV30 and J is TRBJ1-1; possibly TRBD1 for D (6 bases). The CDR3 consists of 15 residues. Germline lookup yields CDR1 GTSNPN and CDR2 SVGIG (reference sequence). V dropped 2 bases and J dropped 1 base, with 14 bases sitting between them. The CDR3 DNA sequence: TGTGCCTGGAGTCCGGGGGCTAGCAGGAACACTGAAGCTTTCTTT. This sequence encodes CAWSPGASRNTEAFF.